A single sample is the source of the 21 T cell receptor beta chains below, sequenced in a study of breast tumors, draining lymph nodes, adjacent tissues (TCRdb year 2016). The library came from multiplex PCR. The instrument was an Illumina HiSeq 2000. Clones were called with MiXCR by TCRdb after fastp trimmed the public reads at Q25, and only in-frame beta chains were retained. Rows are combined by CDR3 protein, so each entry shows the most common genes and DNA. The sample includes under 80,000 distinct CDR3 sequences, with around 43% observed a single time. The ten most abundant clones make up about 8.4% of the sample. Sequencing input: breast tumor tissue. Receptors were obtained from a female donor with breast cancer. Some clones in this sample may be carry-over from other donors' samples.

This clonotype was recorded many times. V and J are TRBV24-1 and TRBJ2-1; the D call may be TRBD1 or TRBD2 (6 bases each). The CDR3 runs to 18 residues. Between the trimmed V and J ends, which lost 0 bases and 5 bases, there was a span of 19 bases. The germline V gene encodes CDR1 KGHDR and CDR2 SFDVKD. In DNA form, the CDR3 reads TGTGCCACCAGTGATTTGGGTGGAGGGGGTACATTTAACAATGAGCAGTTCTTC. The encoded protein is CATSDLGGGGTFNNEQFF.

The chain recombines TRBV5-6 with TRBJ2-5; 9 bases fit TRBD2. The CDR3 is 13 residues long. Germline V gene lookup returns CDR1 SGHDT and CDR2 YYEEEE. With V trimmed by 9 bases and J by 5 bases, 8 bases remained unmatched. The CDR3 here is CATREGAWETQYF. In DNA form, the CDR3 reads TGTGCCACGCGGGAGGGGGCGTGGGAGACCCAGTACTTC. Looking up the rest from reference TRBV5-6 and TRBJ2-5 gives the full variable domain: DAGVTQSPTHLIKTRGQQVTLRCSPKSGHDTVSWYQQALGQGPQFIFQYYEEEERQRGNFPDRFSGHQFPNYSSELNVNALLLGDSALYLCATREGAWETQYFGPGTRLLVL.

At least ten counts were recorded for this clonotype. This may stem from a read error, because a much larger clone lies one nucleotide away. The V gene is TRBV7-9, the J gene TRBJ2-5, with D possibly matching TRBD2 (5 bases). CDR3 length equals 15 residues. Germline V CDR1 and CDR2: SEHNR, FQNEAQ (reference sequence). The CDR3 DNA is TGTGCCAGCAGCTTCGTTACCGGGATTCTGGAGACCCAGCACTTC. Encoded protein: CASSFVTGILETQHF.

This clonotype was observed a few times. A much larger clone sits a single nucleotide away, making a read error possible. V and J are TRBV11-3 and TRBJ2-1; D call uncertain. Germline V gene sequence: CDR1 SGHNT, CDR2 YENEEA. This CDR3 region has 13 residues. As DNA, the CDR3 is TGTGCCGGCAGCGACCGGACGAGTAATGAGCAGTTCTTC. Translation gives CAGSDRTSNEQFF.

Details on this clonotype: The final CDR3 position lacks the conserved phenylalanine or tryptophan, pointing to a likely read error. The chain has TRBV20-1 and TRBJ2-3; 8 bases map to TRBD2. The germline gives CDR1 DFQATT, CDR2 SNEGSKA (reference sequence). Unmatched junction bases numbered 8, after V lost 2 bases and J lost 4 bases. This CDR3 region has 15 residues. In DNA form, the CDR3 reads TGCAGTGCTAGACGAGCGGGGGCCCAGGCAGATACGCAGTATTTG. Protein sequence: CSARRAGAQADTQYL.

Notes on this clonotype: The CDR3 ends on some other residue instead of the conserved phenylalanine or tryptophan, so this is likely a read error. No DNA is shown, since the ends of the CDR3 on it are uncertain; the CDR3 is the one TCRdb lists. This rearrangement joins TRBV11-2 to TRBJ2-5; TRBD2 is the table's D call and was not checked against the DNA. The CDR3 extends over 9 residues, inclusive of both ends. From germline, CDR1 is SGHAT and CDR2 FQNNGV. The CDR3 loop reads CASSLGRAG.

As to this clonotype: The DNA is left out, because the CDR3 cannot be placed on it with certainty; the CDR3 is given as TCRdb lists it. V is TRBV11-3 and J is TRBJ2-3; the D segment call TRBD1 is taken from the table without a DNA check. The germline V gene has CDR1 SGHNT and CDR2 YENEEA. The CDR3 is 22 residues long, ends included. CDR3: CASSLAGFGYTFGSGRTDTQYF.

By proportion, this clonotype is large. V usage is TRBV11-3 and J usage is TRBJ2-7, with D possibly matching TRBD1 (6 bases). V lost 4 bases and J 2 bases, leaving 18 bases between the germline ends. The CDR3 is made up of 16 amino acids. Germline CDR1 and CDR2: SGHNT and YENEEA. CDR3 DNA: TGTGCCAGCAGCTCACCCATTACAGGGCTTACCTACGAGCAGTACTTC. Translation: CASSSPITGLTYEQYF.

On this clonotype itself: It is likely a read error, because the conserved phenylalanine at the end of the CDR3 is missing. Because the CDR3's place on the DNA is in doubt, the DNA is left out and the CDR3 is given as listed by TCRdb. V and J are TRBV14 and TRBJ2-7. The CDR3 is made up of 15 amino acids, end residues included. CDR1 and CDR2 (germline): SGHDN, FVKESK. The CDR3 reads CASSPDTILSYEQCL.

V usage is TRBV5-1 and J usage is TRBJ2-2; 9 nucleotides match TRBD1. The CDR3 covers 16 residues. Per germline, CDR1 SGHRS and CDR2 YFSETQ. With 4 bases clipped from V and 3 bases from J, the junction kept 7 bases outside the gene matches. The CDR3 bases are TGCGCCAGCAGCCCACAAGGACAGGGGTACACCGGGGAGCTGTTTTTT. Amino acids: CASSPQGQGYTGELFF.

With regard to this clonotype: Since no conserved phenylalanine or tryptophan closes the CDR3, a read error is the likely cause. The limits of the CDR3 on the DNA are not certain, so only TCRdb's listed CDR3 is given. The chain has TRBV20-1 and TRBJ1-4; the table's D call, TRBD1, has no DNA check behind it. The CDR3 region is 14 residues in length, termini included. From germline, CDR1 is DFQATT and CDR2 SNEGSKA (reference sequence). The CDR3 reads CSAKDSAANEKLFS.

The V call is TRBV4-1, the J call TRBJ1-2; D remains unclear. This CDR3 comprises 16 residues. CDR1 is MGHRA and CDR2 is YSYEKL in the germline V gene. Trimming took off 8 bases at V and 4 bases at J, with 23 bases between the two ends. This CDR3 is CASSGLAGRGIYGYTF. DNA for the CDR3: TGCGCCAGCTCCGGACTAGCGGGGAGAGGAATCTATGGCTACACCTTC.

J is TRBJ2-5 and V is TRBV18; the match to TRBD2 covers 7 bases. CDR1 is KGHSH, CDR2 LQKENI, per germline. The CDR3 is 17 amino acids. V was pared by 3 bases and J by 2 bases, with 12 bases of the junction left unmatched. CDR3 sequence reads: CASSPSLAGASQETQYF. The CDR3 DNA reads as TGTGCCAGCTCACCGTCGTTGGCGGGAGCATCTCAAGAGACCCAGTACTTC.

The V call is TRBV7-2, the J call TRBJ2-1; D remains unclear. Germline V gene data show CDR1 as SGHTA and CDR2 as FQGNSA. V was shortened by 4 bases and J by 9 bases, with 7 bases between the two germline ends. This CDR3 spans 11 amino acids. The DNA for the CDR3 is TGTGCCAGCAGCTACCAGCTTGAGCAGTTCTTC. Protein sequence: CASSYQLEQFF.

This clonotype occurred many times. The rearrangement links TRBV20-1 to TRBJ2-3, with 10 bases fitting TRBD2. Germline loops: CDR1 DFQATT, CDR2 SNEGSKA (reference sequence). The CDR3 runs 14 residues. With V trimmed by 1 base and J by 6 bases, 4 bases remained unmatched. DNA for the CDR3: TGCAGTGCTAGAGTAGCGGGGGGCGGGGATACGCAGTATTTT. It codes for CSARVAGGGDTQYF.

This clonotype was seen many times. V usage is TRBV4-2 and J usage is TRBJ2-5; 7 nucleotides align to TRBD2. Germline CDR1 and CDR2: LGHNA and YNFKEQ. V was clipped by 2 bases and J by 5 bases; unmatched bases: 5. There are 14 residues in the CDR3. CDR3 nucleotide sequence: TGTGCCAGCAGCCAAACGAGCGGGGCGGAGACCCAGTACTTC. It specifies CASSQTSGAETQYF.

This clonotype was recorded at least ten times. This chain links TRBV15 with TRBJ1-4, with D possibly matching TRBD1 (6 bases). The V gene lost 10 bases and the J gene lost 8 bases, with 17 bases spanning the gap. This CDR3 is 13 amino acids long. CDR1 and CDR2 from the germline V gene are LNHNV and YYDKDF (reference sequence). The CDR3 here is CAKGGGGWEKLFF. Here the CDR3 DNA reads TGTGCCAAAGGGGGGGGGGGGTGGGAAAAACTGTTTTTT. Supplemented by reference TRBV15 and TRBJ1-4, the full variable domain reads DAMVIQNPRYQVTQFGKPVTLSCSQTLNHNVMYWYQQKSSQAPKLLFHYYDKDFNNEADTPDNFQSRRPNTSFCFLDIRSPGLGDTAMYLCAKGGGGWEKLFFGSGTQLSVL.

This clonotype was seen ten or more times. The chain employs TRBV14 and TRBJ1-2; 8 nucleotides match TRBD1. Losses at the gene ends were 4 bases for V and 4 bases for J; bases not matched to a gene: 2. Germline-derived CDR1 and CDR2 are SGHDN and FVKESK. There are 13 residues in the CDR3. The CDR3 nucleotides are TGTGCCAGCAGCCGGGACAGGAGCTATGGCTACACCTTC. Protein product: CASSRDRSYGYTF.

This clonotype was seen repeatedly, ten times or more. The CDR3 coding sequence is TGCGCCAGCAGCCCACAAACAGGGGGCAATCAGCCCCAGCATTTT. It yields the protein CASSPQTGGNQPQHF. The rearrangement links TRBV5-1 to TRBJ1-5, with 7 bases identical to TRBD1. The ends lost 4 bases at V and 2 bases at J; junction bases unmatched: 6. The CDR3 is 15 residues long. From germline, CDR1 is SGHRS and CDR2 YFSETQ.

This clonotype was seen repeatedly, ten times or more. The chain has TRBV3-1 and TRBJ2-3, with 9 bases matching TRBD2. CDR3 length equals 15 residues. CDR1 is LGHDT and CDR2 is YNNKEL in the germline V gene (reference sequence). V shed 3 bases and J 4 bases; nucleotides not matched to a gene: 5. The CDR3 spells CASSQVTSGPDTQYF. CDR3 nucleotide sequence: TGTGCCAGCAGCCAGGTGACTAGCGGTCCAGATACGCAGTATTTT.

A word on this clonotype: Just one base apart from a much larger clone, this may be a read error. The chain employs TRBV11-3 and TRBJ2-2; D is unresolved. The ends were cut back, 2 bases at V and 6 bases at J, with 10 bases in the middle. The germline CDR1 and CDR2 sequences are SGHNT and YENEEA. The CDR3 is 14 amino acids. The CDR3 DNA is TGTGCCAGCAGCTTAATGACGGAGCCCGGGGAGCTGTTTTTT. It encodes CASSLMTEPGELFF. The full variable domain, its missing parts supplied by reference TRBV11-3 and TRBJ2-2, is EAGVVQSPRYKIIEKKQPVAFWCNPISGHNTLYWYLQNLGQGPELLIRYENEEAVDDSQLPKDRFSAERLKGVDSTLKIQPAELGDSAVYLCASSLMTEPGELFFGEGSRLTVL.